A single sample is the source of the 25 T cell receptor beta chains below, sequenced in a study of blood T cell repertoires in COVID-19 (dated by TCRdb to between 2020 and 2021). The library relied on the immunoSEQ multiplex PCR assay. TCRdb retrieved this table from immuneACCESS and kept in-frame rearrangements only. Not all clones are present; in checked studies, unresolved V genes account for under half, and no reason is known for the remainder. This sample lists about 210,000 clones; roughly 90% were detected once. The ten largest clones represent about 8.1% of the sample. The sequenced material came from PBMCs or T cells enriched from blood (not recorded which). The receptors shown here come from a woman between 18 and 30 years old who had recovered from COVID-19.

This clone was seen a handful of times. The V gene is TRBV5-1, the J gene TRBJ1-1; 8 nucleotides agree with TRBD1. J was trimmed by 0 bases and V by 4 bases; bases with no gene match: 8. CDR1 is SGHRS, CDR2 YFSETQ, per germline. The length of the CDR3 is 16 residues. This chain's CDR3 is CASSPGQGGLNTEAFF. The CDR3 DNA reads TGCGCCAGCAGCCCCGGACAGGGAGGATTGAACACTGAAGCTTTCTTT.

The chain recombines TRBV5-1 with TRBJ2-7, with 9 bases matching TRBD1. Germline V gene data show CDR1 as SGHRS and CDR2 as YFSETQ. The CDR3 has 15 amino acids. V dropped 0 bases and J dropped 4; count of bases not matched to a gene: 5. The CDR3 is CASSLARTGEYEQYF. DNA of the CDR3: TGCGCCAGCAGCTTGGCGAGGACAGGGGAATACGAGCAGTACTTC.

V gene TRBV12-3 or TRBV12-4 combines with J gene TRBJ2-7, with TRBD1 as a possible D gene (6 bases). CDR3 size: 13 residues. Trimming removed 6 bases at V and 3 bases at J, with 12 bases between. The CDR3 DNA reads TGTGCCAGCAGCCGGGAAGGGGGCTACGAGCAGTACTTC. Its translation: CASSREGGYEQYF.

The chain joins TRBV27 to TRBJ2-7; 10 bases line up with TRBD1. The CDR3 is 16 residues long. Trimming cost V 7 bases and J 4 bases; bases outside gene matches: 13. From germline, CDR1 is MNHEY and CDR2 SMNVEV (reference sequence). The CDR3 loop reads CASTTGTGARIYEQYF. The CDR3 DNA follows: TGTGCCAGCACCACAGGGACAGGGGCTCGGATTTACGAGCAGTACTTC.

The chain recombines TRBV14 with TRBJ2-2, with 9 bases that match TRBD1. This CDR3 has 16 amino acids. Germline CDR1 reads SGHDN; CDR2 reads FVKESK. Trimming took 3 bases from V and 2 from J; bases not matched to a gene: 4. The CDR3 here is CASSQRDRVNTGELFF. In DNA, the CDR3 is TGTGCCAGCAGCCAGAGGGACAGGGTCAACACCGGGGAGCTGTTTTTT.

This clone appeared a single time. The chain couples TRBV9 to TRBJ2-2; tentative D call: TRBD1 (6 bases). Germline V gene lookup returns CDR1 SGDLS and CDR2 YYNGEE. This CDR3 region has 18 residues. V was clipped by 1 base and J by 0 bases, with 16 bases between them. The DNA for the CDR3 is TGTGCCAGCAGCGTATCGACAGGTCCCTCTCCGAACACCGGGGAGCTGTTTTTT. Translation gives CASSVSTGPSPNTGELFF.

The rearrangement uses TRBV2 and TRBJ2-3; D gene ambiguous. The CDR3 covers 12 residues. Germline V gene lookup returns CDR1 SNHLY and CDR2 FYNNEI. The V end lost 8 bases, the J end lost 4 bases, and 10 bases lay between the germline ends. The CDR3 bases are TGTGCCAGCGGAAGACGGGCAGATACGCAGTATTTT. It translates to CASGRRADTQYF.

The chain carries TRBV6-5 and TRBJ1-2; D not resolved. V lost 6 bases, J lost 3 bases, and 17 bases lay in between. In germline, CDR1 is MNHEY, CDR2 SVGAGI. The CDR3 extends over 15 amino acids. CDR3 region: CASRSPIGVYYGYTF. DNA for the CDR3: TGTGCCAGCAGGTCCCCCATCGGGGTTTACTATGGCTACACCTTC.

The gene calls are TRBV3-1 (or the pseudogene TRBV3-2) and TRBJ2-7; 7 nucleotides agree with TRBD2. The CDR3 sequence is 13 residues long. CDR1 LGHDT and CDR2 YNNKEL come from the germline V gene (reference sequence). The J segment lost 3 bases and the V segment lost 6 bases, leaving 5 bases of the junction unmatched. The CDR3 DNA sequence: TGTGCCAGCAGAGCTAGCGGTTTCTACGAGCAGTACTTC. It yields the protein CASRASGFYEQYF.

This clone was observed a handful of times. The chain links TRBV25-1 to TRBJ1-2; D remains unclear. The germline V gene has CDR1 MGHDK and CDR2 SYGVNS. Deletions cut 3 bases from V and 8 bases from J, with 16 bases between. This CDR3 comprises 14 residues. The CDR3 bases are TGTGCCAGCAGTGACTCATGGGTGATGCGGGGCTACACCTTC. Amino acid sequence: CASSDSWVMRGYTF.

The J gene is TRBJ1-6, the V gene TRBV7-9, with TRBD1 matching 7 bases. This CDR3 has 14 residues. The V segment lost 4 bases and the J segment 10 bases; nucleotides outside the gene matches: 7. In germline, CDR1 is SEHNR, CDR2 FQNEAQ (reference sequence). CDR3 sequence reads: CASSSQGGESPLHF. Here the CDR3 DNA reads TGTGCCAGCAGCTCGCAGGGGGGAGAATCACCCCTCCACTTT. Variable domain in full (rest from reference TRBV7-9 and TRBJ1-6): DTGVSQNPRHKITKRGQNVTFRCDPISEHNRLYWYRQTLGQGPEFLTYFQNEAQLEKSRLLSDRFSAERPKGSFSTLEIQRTEQGDSAMYLCASSSQGGESPLHFGNGTRLTVT.

V usage is TRBV25-1 and J usage is TRBJ2-5; no definite D call. This CDR3 comprises 13 residues. Per the germline V gene, CDR1 is MGHDK and CDR2 is SYGVNS. Trimming shortened V by 8 bases and J by 1 base, and 11 bases separated the two germline ends. The CDR3 reads CASLSTIQETQYF. For the CDR3, the DNA is TGTGCCAGCCTAAGTACCATCCAAGAGACCCAGTACTTC.

This rearrangement joins TRBV5-6 to TRBJ2-7; D gene uncertain. Germline lookup yields CDR1 SGHDT and CDR2 YYEEEE. CDR3 size: 13 residues. Between the trimmed V and J ends, which lost 5 bases and 2 bases, there was a span of 11 bases. CDR3 DNA: TGTGCCAGCAGAGCCCTAGGAGCCTACGAGCAGTACTTC. This translates into CASRALGAYEQYF.

This chain joins TRBV27 and TRBJ1-2, with 11 bases that match TRBD1. In germline, CDR1 is MNHEY, CDR2 SMNVEV (reference sequence). The CDR3 contains 16 residues. J lost 2 bases, V lost 6 bases, and 8 bases had no gene match. The CDR3 DNA reads as TGTGCCAGCAGAGAGAACGGACAGGGGGCGAACTATGGCTACACCTTC. Encoded protein: CASRENGQGANYGYTF.

The chain couples TRBV5-1 to TRBJ1-4; D remains ambiguous. Germline CDR1 is SGHRS and CDR2 is YFSETQ. The CDR3 loop spans 14 amino acids. The germline V and J ends were trimmed by 0 bases and 6 bases, with 9 bases remaining between them. CDR3 coding DNA: TGCGCCAGCAGCTTGGAAAGAGTTGATGAAAAACTGTTTTTT. It codes for CASSLERVDEKLFF.

The V call is TRBV10-3, the J call TRBJ2-2; TRBD1 matches at 8 bases. V lost 4 bases and J lost 0; bases outside the gene matches: 10. Per germline, CDR1 ENHRY and CDR2 SYGVKD. The CDR3 has 18 residues. The chain's CDR3 is CAISVTRTGNANTGELFF. The CDR3 DNA is TGTGCCATCAGTGTTACCCGGACAGGGAACGCGAACACCGGGGAGCTGTTTTTT.

The chain combines TRBV6-5 with TRBJ1-6; TRBD1 agrees at 9 bases. V gave up 2 bases and J gave up 8 bases; unmatched junction bases: 4. Germline CDR1 and CDR2: MNHEY and SVGAGI. The CDR3 has 15 residues. As DNA, the CDR3 is TGTGCCAGCAGTTACCAACGGACAGGGGATTCACCCCTCCACTTT. Translated: CASSYQRTGDSPLHF.

The rearrangement uses TRBV27 and TRBJ1-1; maybe TRBD1 (6 bases). The germline V gene encodes CDR1 MNHEY and CDR2 SMNVEV (reference sequence). The CDR3 loop spans 15 amino acids. Trimming took off 5 bases at V and 2 bases at J, with 15 bases between the two ends. The CDR3 here is CASSLRGVRNTEAFF. The CDR3 DNA reads as TGTGCCAGCAGTCTCAGGGGAGTGAGAAACACTGAAGCTTTCTTT.

The chain employs TRBV13 and TRBJ1-2, with a possible D match to TRBD1 (6 bases). V lost 5 bases and J 1 base, leaving 11 bases between the germline ends. The CDR3 is 14 amino acids. Germline loops: CDR1 PRHDT, CDR2 FYEKMQ (reference sequence). CDR3 loop: CASSRTGYNYGYTF. CDR3 DNA: TGTGCCAGCAGCCGTACAGGGTATAACTATGGCTACACCTTC.

The V gene is TRBV25-1, the J gene TRBJ1-5; the D is unclear. V dropped 9 bases and J dropped 7 bases, with 19 bases sitting between them. The CDR3 consists of 14 residues. Germline V gene data show CDR1 as MGHDK and CDR2 as SYGVNS. CDR3 region: CASESDTGEQPQHF. The CDR3 nucleotides are TGTGCCAGTGAGAGCGACACGGGAGAGCAGCCCCAGCATTTT.

The chain recombines TRBV30 with TRBJ1-4; D remains unclear. Trimming removed 7 bases from V and 8 bases from J, with 14 bases in between. The CDR3 runs to 12 residues. Germline V lookup: CDR1 GTSNPN, CDR2 SVGIG (reference sequence). CDR3 sequence (DNA): TGTGCCTTCGACACGGCGGGGGAAAAACTGTTTTTT. Protein sequence: CAFDTAGEKLFF. The full variable domain, with the rest looked up from reference TRBV30 and TRBJ1-4, is SQTIHQWPATLVQPVGSPLSLECTVEGTSNPNLYWYRQAAGRGLQLLFYSVGIGQISSEVPQNLSASRPQDRQFILSSKKLLLSDSGFYLCAFDTAGEKLFFGSGTQLSVL.

The chain uses TRBV28 and TRBJ1-1; unclear D gene. CDR3 length: 13 residues. The germline V gene has CDR1 MDHEN and CDR2 SYDVKM. V shed 7 bases and J shed 0 bases, with 9 bases lying between them. The CDR3 region has the DNA TGTGCCAGCACCGAGCAGGTGAACACTGAAGCTTTCTTT. Translating gives CASTEQVNTEAFF.

As regards this clone: Other DNA sequences within the sample encode an identical CDR3. V is TRBV6-2 or TRBV6-3 and J is TRBJ2-2; tentative D call: TRBD2 (6 bases). The germline V gene has CDR1 MNHEY and CDR2 SVGEGT. V lost 5 bases and J 1 base, leaving 8 bases between the germline ends. CDR3 length: 14 amino acids. The chain's CDR3 is CASSLGLNTGELFF. The DNA for the CDR3 is TGTGCCAGCAGTCTGGGACTGAACACCGGGGAGCTGTTTTTT.

This rearrangement joins TRBV6-4 to TRBJ2-7; 12 bases match TRBD2. The germline V gene encodes CDR1 MRHNA and CDR2 SNTAGT. The CDR3 runs 14 residues. Germline trimming cut 6 bases from V and 2 bases from J; bases unmatched to any gene: 2. CDR3 amino acids: CASRPSGGAYEQYF. The CDR3 DNA reads as TGTGCCAGCAGACCTAGCGGGGGGGCCTACGAGCAGTACTTC.

The gene calls are TRBV11-2 and TRBJ1-2; D remains ambiguous. Germline V gene lookup returns CDR1 SGHAT and CDR2 FQNNGV. CDR3 length: 14 amino acids. Trimming removed 5 bases at V and 3 bases at J, with 13 bases between. The CDR3 sequence is CASSITPLDYGYTF. In DNA form, the CDR3 reads TGTGCCAGCAGCATTACTCCCCTAGACTATGGCTACACCTTC.